This T cell receptor (beta chain) was captured by sequencing in a study of T cell responses to AZD1222 COVID-19 vaccine (TCRdb year 2021). Notes on the research overall: AZD1222 recipients given second doses at about 4 weeks or at about 12 weeks were pooled, since spike-specific TCR depth and breadth were not found to differ between the two schedules. A total of 240 or so trial participants underwent TCR sequencing, of whom some 200 had received two doses of AZD1222 and approximately 26 had received two doses of the MenACWY control vaccine. Trial participants were enrolled by age into subgroups of 18-55, 56-69 and 70-plus years, and 148, 28 and 57 TCR-sequenced participants, respectively, were included in these subgroups.

The CDR3 regions of human TCRbeta chains were subjected to immunosequencing. The authors processed their data as follows. TCRs in the repertoires were matched against a reference library of SARS-CoV-2-specific TCRs that had been generated with the MIRA antigen-specificity platform. Breadth meant the fraction of unique TCRs that were SARS-CoV-2-associated, whereas depth meant the fraction of total T cells that were SARS-CoV-2-associated. Each spike-specific TCR was assigned to its reactive spike region and to a CD4 or CD8 class using the MIRA data. Log10-transformed breadth and depth values were compared by one-way ANOVA with Sidak's multiple comparisons tests. The table was pulled from immuneACCESS by TCRdb, which kept in-frame rearrangements only. Such tables lose some clones; where checked, under half of the loss comes from unresolved V genes, and the rest has no known cause. V, J and clone size were drawn from that table, and D and trimming were deduced from the DNA. This sample holds over 95,000 clones; over 85% were observed only once. The ten biggest clones cover roughly an eighth of the sample.

What the research found in general, with its limitations: Conclusions about previously exposed vaccinees are limited, since just 6 or 7 AZD1222 recipients were seropositive for SARS-CoV-2 at baseline. In the small 56-69-year group, the increase in depth fell short of significance, most likely because of low power. Participants were mostly white British, with more females than males. The authors suggested clonal diversity may have been underestimated. Nearly half of unique spike-specific TCRs reportedly recognized epitopes outside regions mutated in the B.1.351 and B.1.1.7 variants. Spike-specific TCR breadth and depth rose significantly after two AZD1222 doses compared with day 0 and with MenACWY recipients. No day 14 peak-response samples were available, so repertoires were characterized only after the peak T cell response. The vaccine-associated CD4 TCRs covered the entire spike protein, and the dominant responses fell in regions 160-218 and 743-854.

V sheds 5 bases and J sheds 3 bases, leaving 14 bases between their ends. The germline V gene encodes CDR1 MDHEN and CDR2 SYDVKM. From the cysteine up to the phenylalanine, the CDR3 has a length of 15 residues. Only CDR3 DNA is held: 45 bases, read in frame from base 1. Points on this clone: Its antigen is currently not known. No quality values exist for individual bases; no much larger clone is one base distant.

Explained via the paper, the time point label denotes: baseline before first vaccination. Vaccinee samples were obtained from the UK trials COV001 and COV002, which included a single-blind randomized controlled phase 2/3 trial of AZD1222 (ChAdOx1 nCoV-19) in healthy adults. For TCRbeta chain sequencing, PBMC samples were collected from trial participants at day 0 and at day 28 after the second dose. The chain is assembled from TRBV28 and TRBJ1-5; TRBD1 is perhaps the D gene, given 6 matching bases. This material consisted of peripheral blood, taken on day 0 of AZD1222 vaccination. The sequence came from an adult in good health. This receptor has the CDR3 CASSTARQDNQPQHF. The DNA sequence is TGTGCCAGCAGTACCGCGAGACAGGACAATCAGCCCCAGCATTTT. The full variable domain, with segments outside the CDR3 supplied by the reference TRBV28 and TRBJ1-5 proteins, appears as DVKVTQSSRYLVKRTGEKVFLECVQDMDHENMFWYRQDPGLGLRLIYFSYDVKMKEKGDIPEGYSVSREKKERFSLILESASTNQTSMYLCASSTARQDNQPQHFGDGTRLSIL.